Listed below are T cell receptor beta chains from one sample, sequenced in a study of blood T cell repertoires in COVID-19. This table comes from immunoSEQ multiplex PCR, and its TCRdb copy is limited to in-frame clones, with some not included. The table has 68,000 or so clones, 80% to 90% seen once. Sequencing input: peripheral blood. These receptors were obtained from a man aged 45 to 65 with acute or convalescent COVID-19. The CDR3 runs from the conserved cysteine through the conserved F or W. Clone sizes are given selectively: once, few, many, or a class where the clone is expanded.

v_call clone_size cdr3_aa
TRBV6-6 - CATGDRGSGSYEQYF
TRBV6-5 few CASSRRQGYEQYF
TRBV28 - CASSRGRDRDGYTF
TRBV18 - CASSPRRGEKLFF
TRBV5-8 once CASSLWDRVYEQYF
TRBV6-6 - CASSYGGQRWEDTQYF
TRBV12-5 - CASGLYTGTGGNNEQFF
TRBV28 - CASTPVGRGTYNEQFF
TRBV3-1/TRBV3-2 - CASSPQGPLRKLFF
TRBV18 - CASSPALAGGHGTDTQYF
TRBV5-1 once CASSLGGLADYNEQFF
TRBV4-3 - CASSQVFGQGAGELFF
TRBV5-5 - CASTPQGRGNTEAFF
TRBV7-9 - CASSFRSAILAGGVETQYF
TRBV3-1/TRBV3-2 - CASSQVSTEAFF
TRBV4-1 - CASSPHPLADEKGTQYF
TRBV10-3 - CAISRQGANQPQHF
TRBV5-6 - CASSWGGTGNEKLFF
TRBV11-2 - CASSLEGRYEKLFF
TRBV3-1/TRBV3-2 - CASSQAGDTQYF
TRBV19 - CASTRRTGGNQPQHF
TRBV28 - CASNRPGGLENTGELFF
TRBV6-2/TRBV6-3 - CASSSAGAPLYEQYF
TRBV7-3 - CASSPPLAGVNEQFF
TRBV6-5 - CASSYMQGGKNIQYF
TRBV3-1/TRBV3-2 once CASSQSRTSGLFFF
TRBV19 - CASSRGNAEREKLFF
TRBV6-5 - CASSYMWRAGVTEAFF